This is a list of T cell receptor beta chains from one sample in a study of blood T cells in healthy people across ages. From the 5' RACE reads, TCRdb called clonotypes with MiXCR, one entry per CDR3 protein. The repertoire holds 380,000 or so distinct CDR3 sequences, with more than 45% as singletons. Sequencing was carried out using blood. These receptors were collected from a man aged 55 to 69 in good health. Each CDR3 is given with its conserved first and last residue. The order of the fields is CDR3 protein, CDR3 DNA, clone size, D gene, V gene, J gene. A D gene is named only where the DNA matches it firmly. Clone sizes are given selectively: once, few, many, or a class where the clone is expanded.

CDR3: CAWAAKGPNSPLHF
DNA: TGTGCCTGGGCAGCCAAAGGTCCCAATTCACCCCTCCACTTT
size: .
D: .
V: TRBV30
J: TRBJ1-6

CDR3: CASSPATRSGRMETQYF
DNA: TGTGCCAGCAGTCCCGCGACTAGGAGCGGGAGGATGGAGACCCAGTACTTC
size: .
D: TRBD2
V: TRBV6-2/TRBV6-3
J: TRBJ2-5

CDR3: CASSLRGGQGLDTQYF
DNA: TGTGCCAGCAGTTTAAGGGGAGGACAGGGGTTAGATACGCAGTATTTT
size: few
D: TRBD1
V: TRBV27
J: TRBJ2-3

CDR3: CSVITGGQTFGNEQFF
DNA: TGCAGCGTCATAACAGGGGGACAGACCTTCGGCAATGAGCAGTTCTTC
size: .
D: TRBD1
V: TRBV29-1
J: TRBJ2-1

CDR3: CASSLGQGARNEQFF
DNA: TGTGCCAGCAGCTTAGGACAGGGGGCGCGCAATGAGCAGTTCTTC
size: few
D: TRBD1
V: TRBV7-2
J: TRBJ2-1

CDR3: CASSLYSNSYEQYF
DNA: TGTGCCAGCAGTTTATACAGCAACTCCTACGAGCAGTACTTC
size: .
D: .
V: TRBV27
J: TRBJ2-7

CDR3: CASGGGKEDGYTF
DNA: TGTGCCAGCGGGGGTGGAAAGGAAGATGGCTACACCTTC
size: few
D: .
V: TRBV7-2
J: TRBJ1-2

CDR3: CASRGQGGLTEAFF
DNA: TGTGCCAGCAGGGGGCAGGGAGGACTCACTGAAGCTTTCTTT
size: .
D: .
V: TRBV7-2
J: TRBJ1-1

CDR3: CASTPGLAKNIQYF
DNA: TGTGCCAGCACCCCGGGGCTAGCCAAAAACATTCAGTACTTC
size: .
D: .
V: TRBV3-1
J: TRBJ2-4

CDR3: CASSLGTSEYNEQFF
DNA: TGTGCCAGCAGCTTAGGTACTAGCGAGTACAATGAGCAGTTCTTC
size: .
D: TRBD2
V: TRBV7-6
J: TRBJ2-1

CDR3: CASSYRVPRDGYTF
DNA: TGTGCCAGCAGTTACAGGGTCCCTAGGGATGGCTACACCTTC
size: .
D: .
V: TRBV28
J: TRBJ1-2

CDR3: CASSARDRGFDYGYTF
DNA: TGTGCCAGCAGCGCTCGGGACAGAGGATTTGACTATGGCTACACCTTC
size: few
D: TRBD1
V: TRBV5-5
J: TRBJ1-2

CDR3: CSASPQNEKLFF
DNA: TGCAGTGCTAGTCCCCAGAATGAAAAACTGTTTTTT
size: .
D: .
V: TRBV20-1
J: TRBJ1-4

CDR3: CASSPRAVRTPGNEQFF
DNA: TGTGCCAGCAGCCCCCGCGCCGTAAGGACCCCCGGCAATGAGCAGTTCTTC
size: .
D: .
V: TRBV4-2
J: TRBJ2-1

CDR3: CSARLAGVSQETQYF
DNA: TGCAGTGCTAGGCTCGCGGGAGTAAGCCAAGAGACCCAGTACTTC
size: .
D: TRBD2
V: TRBV20-1
J: TRBJ2-5

CDR3: CVTVGQANNGYTF
DNA: TGTGTCACCGTCGGGCAGGCCAACAATGGCTACACCTTC
size: .
D: .
V: TRBV7-2
J: TRBJ1-2

CDR3: CASSVATDTQYF
DNA: TGTGCCAGCAGCGTAGCTACCGATACGCAGTATTTT
size: .
D: .
V: TRBV9
J: TRBJ2-3

CDR3: CSVSPRVGGYTF
DNA: TGCAGCGTTTCCCCGCGGGTGGGTGGCTACACCTTC
size: .
D: .
V: TRBV29-1
J: TRBJ1-2

CDR3: CATSDPRQGGDTGELFF
DNA: TGTGCCACCAGTGACCCGCGACAGGGTGGGGACACCGGGGAGCTGTTTTTT
size: few
D: TRBD1
V: TRBV24-1
J: TRBJ2-2

CDR3: CASSGRGPVSGIQYF
DNA: TGTGCCAGCAGCGGGAGAGGACCCGTCTCAGGAATTCAGTACTTC
size: .
D: .
V: TRBV11-1
J: TRBJ2-4

CDR3: CASRVGQGGSYNEQFF
DNA: TGTGCCAGCAGGGTGGGACAGGGTGGCTCCTACAATGAGCAGTTCTTC
size: once
D: TRBD1
V: TRBV12-3/TRBV12-4
J: TRBJ2-1

CDR3: CASSLGAVGYTF
DNA: TGTGCCAGCAGTTTAGGTGCTGTTGGCTACACCTTC
size: .
D: .
V: TRBV12-3/TRBV12-4
J: TRBJ1-2

CDR3: CASSSWRRDSYEQYF
DNA: TGTGCCAGCAGTTCTTGGCGGCGCGACTCCTACGAGCAGTACTTC
size: few
D: .
V: TRBV27
J: TRBJ2-7

CDR3: CASSQGQGLGQPQHF
DNA: TGTGCCAGCAGCCAGGGACAGGGATTGGGTCAGCCCCAGCATTTT
size: .
D: TRBD1
V: TRBV7-2
J: TRBJ1-5

CDR3: CSVRRKRLAVYNEQFF
DNA: TGCAGTGTTAGACGGAAGAGGCTAGCGGTTTACAATGAGCAGTTCTTC
size: .
D: TRBD2
V: TRBV20-1
J: TRBJ2-1

CDR3: CASGHTTGNRYNEQFF
DNA: TGTGCTAGTGGTCACACGACTGGAAACCGCTACAATGAGCAGTTCTTC
size: few
D: .
V: TRBV12-5
J: TRBJ2-1

CDR3: CSVETGQETQYF
DNA: TGCAGCGTTGAGACAGGACAAGAGACCCAGTACTTC
size: .
D: .
V: TRBV29-1
J: TRBJ2-5

CDR3: CASQQGQSYGYTF
DNA: TGTGCCTCCCAGCAGGGACAGAGTTATGGCTACACCTTC
size: .
D: TRBD1
V: TRBV2
J: TRBJ1-2

CDR3: CASSQSDPEETQYF
DNA: TGTGCCAGCAGCCAATCGGACCCGGAAGAGACCCAGTACTTC
size: .
D: .
V: TRBV4-2
J: TRBJ2-5

CDR3: CASSDRLMWFF
DNA: TGTGCCAGCAGTGACAGACTAATGTGGTTCTTC
size: .
D: .
V: TRBV25-1
J: TRBJ2-1

CDR3: CSVLGQSYEQYF
DNA: TGCAGTGTTCTTGGACAGTCCTACGAGCAGTACTTC
size: .
D: .
V: TRBV20-1
J: TRBJ2-7

CDR3: CASSWPGTNQPQHF
DNA: TGTGCCAGCAGTTGGCCCGGGACAAATCAGCCCCAGCATTTT
size: .
D: .
V: TRBV6-6
J: TRBJ1-5

CDR3: CASSPCTGETEAFF
DNA: TGTGCCAGCAGTCCGTGCACAGGGGAGACTGAAGCTTTCTTT
size: .
D: TRBD1
V: TRBV27
J: TRBJ1-1

CDR3: CASSTTGFAGDDTQYF
DNA: TGTGCCAGCAGCACGACCGGATTTGCGGGGGACGATACGCAGTATTTT
size: .
D: TRBD2
V: TRBV11-2
J: TRBJ2-3

CDR3: CASKRGPAETQYF
DNA: TGTGCCAGCAAACGCGGACCTGCGGAGACCCAGTACTTC
size: few
D: .
V: TRBV6-2/TRBV6-3
J: TRBJ2-5

CDR3: CASTNGRNQETQYF
DNA: TGTGCCAGCACGAATGGACGGAACCAAGAGACCCAGTACTTC
size: .
D: .
V: TRBV28
J: TRBJ2-5

CDR3: CASSLGRGGRTDTQYF
DNA: TGTGCCAGCAGCTTAGGCAGGGGGGGACGCACAGATACGCAGTATTTT
size: .
D: .
V: TRBV7-6
J: TRBJ2-3

CDR3: CASSPFRTKNIQYF
DNA: TGTGCCAGCAGCCCCTTCAGGACCAAAAACATTCAGTACTTC
size: .
D: .
V: TRBV3-1
J: TRBJ2-4

CDR3: CASSISGHGDIQYF
DNA: TGTGCCAGCAGCATTTCGGGCCACGGGGACATTCAGTACTTC
size: .
D: .
V: TRBV11-2
J: TRBJ2-4

CDR3: CASSPSPAGGHNEQFF
DNA: TGTGCCAGCAGCCCCTCACCAGCGGGAGGACACAATGAGCAGTTCTTC
size: .
D: TRBD2
V: TRBV11-2
J: TRBJ2-1

CDR3: CSAEHLALETQYF
DNA: TGCAGCGCTGAACATCTAGCGCTGGAGACCCAGTACTTC
size: many
D: .
V: TRBV29-1
J: TRBJ2-5

CDR3: CASSSLPLYRQGQETQYF
DNA: TGTGCCAGCAGCTCTTTGCCCCTATACCGACAGGGACAAGAGACCCAGTACTTC
size: .
D: TRBD1
V: TRBV7-2
J: TRBJ2-5